This TCR beta chain originates from a study of blood T cells in healthy people across ages. Next came a second PCR, run for about 7 to 12 cycles, which used a sample-barcoded 5' primer along with a J-beta primer mix. TCRdb recomputed calls from the 5' RACE reads with MiXCR, one row per CDR3 protein. The sample shows some 1,500,000 distinct CDR3 sequences, roughly 43% of them seen only once. The germline V gene encodes CDR1 SEHNR and CDR2 FQNEAQ (reference sequence). The CDR3 is made up of 15 amino acids. This TCR came from a woman in her late teens or twenties in good health. The source material was blood. This chain connects TRBV7-9 to TRBJ2-5, with 7 bases fitting TRBD1. The J call may be mistaken, given a closer DNA end match to TRBJ2-7. The CDR3 loop is CASSFPDRPLYEQYF. CDR3 nucleotides: TGTGCCAGCAGCTTTCCGGACAGGCCGCTCTACGAGCAGTACTTC.